The clone carrying this TCR beta chain was picked up one time. This sample stems from a study of control samples from healthy donors and cancer patients. Measured with immunoSEQ multiplex PCR; TCRdb has only the in-frame clones, and not every one. The sample contains 82,000 or so clones, over 90% of which appear only once. CDR1 is MNHEY and CDR2 is SVGEGT in the germline V gene. Unmatched junction bases numbered 5, after V lost 3 bases and J lost 8 bases. CDR3 length: 13 amino acids. The chain is built from TRBV6-2 or TRBV6-3 and TRBJ1-2; 8 bases agree with TRBD1. Input material: blood. The receptor was derived from a woman aged 18-29 years in good health. CDR3 sequence: CASSYGQGAGYTF. In DNA form, the CDR3 reads TGTGCCAGCAGTTATGGGCAGGGGGCCGGCTACACCTTC.